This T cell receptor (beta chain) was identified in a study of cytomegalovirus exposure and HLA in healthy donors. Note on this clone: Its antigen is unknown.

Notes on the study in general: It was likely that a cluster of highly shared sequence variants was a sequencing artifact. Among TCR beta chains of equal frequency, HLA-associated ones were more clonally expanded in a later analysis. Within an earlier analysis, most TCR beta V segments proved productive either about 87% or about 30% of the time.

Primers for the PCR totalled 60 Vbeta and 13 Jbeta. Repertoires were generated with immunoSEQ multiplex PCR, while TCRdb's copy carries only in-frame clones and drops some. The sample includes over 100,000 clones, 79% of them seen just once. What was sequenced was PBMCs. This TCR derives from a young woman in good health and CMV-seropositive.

The CDR3 DNA sequence: TGCGCCAGCAGCACCCGACGGAGTCAAGAGACCCAGTACTTC. Its translation: CASSTRRSQETQYF. The V gene is TRBV5-1, the J gene TRBJ2-5; the D is unclear. Germline CDR1 reads SGHRS; CDR2 reads YFSETQ. V lost 4 bases and J 2 bases, leaving 12 bases between the germline ends. The length of the CDR3 is 14 residues.